These 32 T cell receptor beta chains originate from one sample sequenced in a study of metastatic and nonmetastatic thyroid tumors. With MiXCR, TCRdb called clones anew from the PCR reads. This sample has about 21,000 clones; about 30% occur once, and the top ten carry around 14%. Thyroid surgery was performed in patients who had received no treatment beforehand. Sequencing was done on a sample of tumor tissue. These TCRs come from a male donor with papillary thyroid cancer or a benign thyroid nodule (not recorded which). Some clones in this sample may be carry-over from other donors' samples.

This clone was seen a few times. The CDR3 loop reads CASNYGNQPQHF. The DNA for the CDR3 is TGTGCCAGCAATTATGGGAATCAGCCCCAGCATTTT. V is TRBV28 and J is TRBJ1-5; D is unresolved. The CDR3 is 12 amino acids. In germline, CDR1 is MDHEN, CDR2 SYDVKM. Trimming stripped 7 bases from V and 4 bases from J, with 8 bases between.

With respect to this clone: The junction does not match germline at one end; this may be a read error. The chain uses TRBV6-1 and TRBJ2-3; TRBD2 matches at 12 bases. CDR1 MNHNS and CDR2 SASEGT come from the germline V gene. This CDR3 is 15 amino acids long. CDR3 in amino acids: CASSPLAGGRDTKYF. CDR3 DNA sequence: TGTGCCAGCAGTCCCCTAGCGGGGGGGCGAGATACGAAGTATTTT.

The count of this clone is one. The rearrangement uses TRBV20-1 and TRBJ1-2; TRBD1 might be the D (6 bases). In germline, CDR1 is DFQATT, CDR2 SNEGSKA (reference sequence). This CDR3 region has 16 residues. V dropped 5 bases and J dropped 2 bases, with 21 bases sitting between them. The CDR3 DNA follows: TGCAGTGCTCCGCGACAGGCCCGAGGGGTAAACTATGGCTACACCTTC. It translates to CSAPRQARGVNYGYTF.

Many counts were recorded for this clone. One junction end disagrees with the germline gene, perhaps due to a read error. The same CDR3 is also encoded by other DNA sequences in this sample. V and J are TRBV3-1 and TRBJ1-6; D perhaps matches TRBD1 (6 bases). Per germline, CDR1 LGHDT and CDR2 YNNKEL (reference sequence). The CDR3 has 16 residues. The CDR3 loop is CASSQGGGHVRSPFHF. The CDR3 DNA reads as TGTGCCAGCAGCCAAGGTGGGGGGCACGTTAGGTCACCCTTCCACTTT.

In this sample, this clone is medium-sized. The chain carries TRBV20-1 and TRBJ2-7; 9 bases fit TRBD1. The CDR3 totals 12 residues. Germline V CDR1 and CDR2: DFQATT, SNEGSKA (reference sequence). With V trimmed by 3 bases and J by 7 bases, 4 bases remained unmatched. The CDR3 region has the DNA TGCAGTGCTAGCCGGACAGGGGAAGAGCAGTACTTC. It specifies CSASRTGEEQYF.

This clone ranks as medium-sized. J is TRBJ1-2 and V is TRBV30; D unresolved. The germline gives CDR1 GTSNPN, CDR2 SVGIG (reference sequence). CDR3 length equals 12 residues. The V gene lost 2 bases and the J gene lost 8 bases, with 12 bases spanning the gap. This chain's CDR3 is CAWSLDTGGYTF. The CDR3, as DNA: TGTGCCTGGAGTTTGGATACGGGAGGCTACACCTTC. Complete variable domain (other parts from reference TRBV30 and TRBJ1-2): SQTIHQWPATLVQPVGSPLSLECTVEGTSNPNLYWYRQAAGRGLQLLFYSVGIGQISSEVPQNLSASRPQDRQFILSSKKLLLSDSGFYLCAWSLDTGGYTFGSGTRLTVV.

The rearrangement uses TRBV10-3 and TRBJ1-2, with 10 bases lining up with TRBD1. Germline-derived CDR1 and CDR2 are ENHRY and SYGVKD. The CDR3 loop spans 15 amino acids. The ends lost 4 bases at V and 2 bases at J; junction bases unmatched: 4. Here the CDR3 DNA reads TGTGCCATCAGTGGGGACAGGGGTAGGAACTATGGCTACACCTTC. Translating gives CAISGDRGRNYGYTF.

This clone came up a few times. V usage is TRBV7-8 and J usage is TRBJ1-3; D remains ambiguous. The ends were cut back, 2 bases at V and 6 bases at J, with 8 bases in the middle. CDR1 is SGHVS and CDR2 is FQNEAQ in the germline V gene. The CDR3 is 13 amino acids. CDR3 loop: CASSLNRLNTIYF. CDR3 in DNA: TGTGCCAGCAGCTTAAACAGACTAAACACCATATATTTT.

This clone came up a few times. The genes are TRBV6-1 and TRBJ1-5; the D gene is possibly TRBD1 (6 bases). V lost 6 bases and J lost 4, with 16 bases in between. Germline values: CDR1 MNHNS, CDR2 SASEGT. There are 15 residues in the CDR3. CDR3 DNA sequence: TGTGCCAGCAGCGGCGGTGGGGGCATTAATCAGCCCCAGCATTTT. The encoded protein is CASSGGGGINQPQHF.

This clone appeared once. The chain carries TRBV20-1 and TRBJ2-1; 11 nucleotides agree with TRBD2. This CDR3 comprises 15 residues. The germline gives CDR1 DFQATT, CDR2 SNEGSKA (reference sequence). V was pared by 5 bases and J by 1 base, with 4 bases of the junction left unmatched. CDR3 amino acids: CSADRLAGSYNEQFF. In DNA form, the CDR3 reads TGCAGTGCTGACCGACTAGCGGGATCCTACAATGAGCAGTTCTTC.

This clone was counted only a few times. Sequence at one end of the junction differs from germline and may be a read error. The chain couples TRBV28 to TRBJ2-7; no clear D gene. Germline V CDR1 and CDR2: MDHEN, SYDVKM. The length of the CDR3 is 15 residues. CDR3 DNA: TGTGCCATCAGTTTGGTCGTGACCACGGGCTACGAGCAGTACTTC. It specifies CAISLVVTTGYEQYF. The whole variable domain, filled in from reference TRBV28 and TRBJ2-7, reads DVKVTQSSRYLVKRTGEKVFLECVQDMDHENMFWYRQDPGLGLRLIYFSYDVKMKEKGDIPEGYSVSREKKERFSLILESASTNQTSMYLCAISLVVTTGYEQYFGPGTRLTVT.

This clone came up many times. V is TRBV5-6 and J is TRBJ2-3; TRBD2 might be the D (5 bases). V lost 0 bases to trimming and J lost 5 bases, with 13 bases between them. Per germline, CDR1 SGHDT and CDR2 YYEEEE. This CDR3 is built from 15 residues. This CDR3 reads CASSLVSGVIDTQYF. In DNA form, the CDR3 reads TGTGCCAGCAGCTTGGTCTCCGGGGTGATAGATACGCAGTATTTT. The whole variable domain, remainder taken from reference TRBV5-6 and TRBJ2-3, is DAGVTQSPTHLIKTRGQQVTLRCSPKSGHDTVSWYQQALGQGPQFIFQYYEEEERQRGNFPDRFSGHQFPNYSSELNVNALLLGDSALYLCASSLVSGVIDTQYFGPGTRLTVL.

The rearrangement uses TRBV20-1 and TRBJ2-3; tentatively, D is TRBD2 (6 bases). CDR1 and CDR2 (germline): DFQATT, SNEGSKA (reference sequence). Trimming took 6 bases from V and 0 from J, leaving 19 bases between them. This CDR3 has 16 amino acids. CDR3 nucleotide sequence: TGCAGTGCCGGCGGGCTAGCGACGACTAGCACAGATACGCAGTATTTT. Amino acid sequence: CSAGGLATTSTDTQYF.

This clone was observed at least ten times. The missing conserved phenylalanine or tryptophan at the end of this CDR3 makes a read error likely. This sequence joins TRBV20-1 and TRBJ1-5; D unclear. CDR1 DFQATT and CDR2 SNEGSKA come from the germline V gene (reference sequence). V was clipped by 3 bases and J by 2 bases, with 14 bases between them. There are 15 residues in the CDR3. The CDR3 sequence: CSASGQPFGNQPQHL. CDR3 in DNA: TGCAGTGCTAGTGGGCAGCCCTTTGGCAATCAGCCCCAGCATCTT.

The chain uses TRBV19 and TRBJ1-5; 9 bases match TRBD1. Germline CDR1 and CDR2: LNHDA and SQIVND (reference sequence). The V segment lost 5 bases and the J segment 6 bases; nucleotides outside the gene matches: 8. CDR3 size: 15 residues. The CDR3 nucleotides are TGTGCCAGTAGTCGGGACAGGGAGGCAGCTCAGCCCCAGCATTTT. The encoded protein is CASSRDREAAQPQHF.

The chain is built from TRBV11-1 and TRBJ2-3; TRBD2 aligns across 8 bases. This CDR3 spans 17 amino acids. The germline V gene encodes CDR1 SGHAT and CDR2 FQDESV (reference sequence). With V trimmed by 3 bases and J by 3 bases, 11 bases remained unmatched. The CDR3 is CASSFHERERGTDTQYF. The CDR3 DNA is TGTGCCAGCAGCTTCCACGAGCGGGAGCGGGGAACAGATACGCAGTATTTT. The full variable domain, with the rest looked up from reference TRBV11-1 and TRBJ2-3, is EAEVAQSPRYKITEKSQAVAFWCDPISGHATLYWYRQILGQGPELLVQFQDESVVDDSQLPKDRFSAERLKGVDSTLKIQPAELGDSAMYLCASSFHERERGTDTQYFGPGTRLTVL.

In this sample, this clone turned up many times. A much larger clone lies a single base off, so this may be a read error. Other DNA sequences in this specimen translate into the identical CDR3. This chain joins TRBV5-1 and TRBJ1-1; tentative D call: TRBD1 (6 bases). The CDR3 totals 14 residues. The germline gives CDR1 SGHRS, CDR2 YFSETQ. This CDR3 is CASSFDRPTTEAFF. The CDR3 DNA reads as TGCGCCAGCAGCTTCGACAGGCCCACCACTGAAGCTTTCTTC.

Judged by abundance, this clone is medium-sized (0.01 to 0.1%). The rearrangement joins TRBV20-1 to TRBJ2-5; no reliable D call. V was cut by 0 bases and J by 1 base, with 12 bases left in between. CDR1 DFQATT and CDR2 SNEGSKA come from the germline V gene (reference sequence). This CDR3 has 15 amino acids. CDR3: CSAREPYRAQETQYF. The CDR3 nucleotides read TGCAGTGCTAGAGAACCATATCGGGCCCAAGAGACCCAGTACTTC.

This clone has more than one count but fewer than ten. J is TRBJ1-1 and V is TRBV5-1, with D maybe TRBD1 (5 bases). V was cut by 6 bases and J by 2 bases, with 17 bases left in between. This CDR3 comprises 15 residues. From germline, CDR1 is SGHRS and CDR2 YFSETQ. CDR3: CASTSWGGTNTEAFF. CDR3 in DNA: TGCGCCAGCACGTCCTGGGGTGGGACCAACACTGAAGCTTTCTTT.

This clone was detected a few times. The chain combines TRBV28 with TRBJ2-1; no clear D gene. Germline assignment: CDR1 MDHEN and CDR2 SYDVKM. V was clipped by 6 bases and J by 12 bases, with 15 bases between them. This CDR3 comprises 12 residues. This CDR3 reads CASRSAVPMQFF. In DNA, the CDR3 is TGTGCCAGCAGAAGTGCCGTGCCTATGCAGTTCTTC.

This clone was counted at least ten times. The junction shows a germline mismatch at one end, possibly a read error. Other DNA variants within this sample encode the same CDR3. The chain combines TRBV5-1 with TRBJ2-1; 11 bases line up with TRBD2. Germline loops: CDR1 SGHRS, CDR2 YFSETQ. This CDR3 has 18 residues. CDR3 in DNA: TGCGCCAGCAGCTTGGGGGGACTAGCGGCAAGCTCCTACAATGAGCAATTCTTC. As protein: CASSLGGLAASSYNEQFF.

This chain uses TRBV6-1 with TRBJ1-1, with TRBD1 matching 8 bases. V lost 5 bases to trimming and J lost 0 bases; unmatched junction nucleotides: 5. Germline values: CDR1 MNHNS, CDR2 SASEGT. The CDR3 sequence is 15 residues long. CDR3 nucleotides: TGTGCCAGCAGTATGGGACAGGCCCTGAACACTGAAGCTTTCTTT. It translates to CASSMGQALNTEAFF.

The rearrangement joins TRBV20-1 to TRBJ1-6; no clear D. V lost 5 bases, J lost 8 bases, and 7 bases lay in between. CDR1 DFQATT and CDR2 SNEGSKA come from the germline V gene (reference sequence). This CDR3 spans 11 amino acids. The CDR3 loop reads CSAYLDSPLHF. Here the CDR3 DNA reads TGCAGTGCTTACCTCGATTCACCCCTCCACTTT.

This clone has only a few counts. The chain recombines TRBV5-8 with TRBJ1-6; tentatively, D is TRBD1 (6 bases). The V and J ends lost 6 bases and 8 bases respectively, with 12 bases between them. The germline V gene has CDR1 SGHTS and CDR2 YDEGEE. The CDR3 spans 13 residues. The CDR3 DNA reads TGTGCCAGCACCGGACAGATCGATTCACCCCTCCACTTT. Translated: CASTGQIDSPLHF.

This clone was detected once. This chain connects TRBV5-1 to TRBJ1-3; perhaps TRBD1 as D (5 bases). Per germline, CDR1 SGHRS and CDR2 YFSETQ. Trimming pared 4 bases from V and 2 bases from J, leaving 13 bases between. The CDR3 covers 15 residues. The CDR3 reads CASSPTGTTGNTIYF. Here the CDR3 DNA reads TGCGCCAGCAGCCCAACCGGGACGACTGGAAACACCATATATTTT.

This chain links TRBV5-1 with TRBJ2-3, with D possibly called TRBD1 or TRBD2 (5 bases each). Germline CDR1 is SGHRS and CDR2 is YFSETQ. The ends were cut back, 5 bases at V and 9 bases at J, with 16 bases in the middle. There are 13 residues in the CDR3. The CDR3 DNA is TGCGCCAGCAGACCGGACGGGGCGGTAACGCAGTATTTT. It encodes CASRPDGAVTQYF.

This clone was counted a few times. The chain employs TRBV10-2 and TRBJ2-1; TRBD1 matches at 10 bases. Germline V gives CDR1 WSHSY, CDR2 SAAADI. Trimming at V came to 1 base and at J to 6 bases, leaving 3 bases not matched to a gene. The CDR3 consists of 15 residues. The CDR3 nucleotides are TGCGCCAGCAGTGAGTTCAGGACAGGGGGCAATGAGCAGTTCTTC. This codes for CASSEFRTGGNEQFF.

This clone was counted ten times or more. V is TRBV5-5 and J is TRBJ2-1; 9 bases line up with TRBD2. This CDR3 comprises 14 residues. Trimming at V came to 2 bases and at J to 7 bases, leaving 4 bases not matched to a gene. The V gene's germline CDR1 is SGHKS and CDR2 YYEKEE (reference sequence). In DNA, the CDR3 is TGTGCCAGCAGCTTTGCGGGAGGGTCTAATGAGCAGTTCTTC. This gives the protein CASSFAGGSNEQFF.

This clone has a count of ten or more. The same CDR3 also results from other DNA sequences found in this sample. The V gene is TRBV29-1, the J gene TRBJ2-7, with D perhaps TRBD1 (6 bases). The germline V gene encodes CDR1 SQVTM and CDR2 ANQGSEA. The CDR3 contains 14 residues. Trimming stripped 7 bases from V and 1 base from J, with 17 bases between. The CDR3 loop reads CSASTGFKSYEQYF. CDR3 DNA sequence: TGCAGCGCATCAACAGGGTTTAAATCCTACGAGCAGTACTTC.

The rearrangement links TRBV5-1 to TRBJ1-1, with D uncertain. V lost 0 bases to trimming and J lost 4 bases, with 13 bases between them. The CDR3 is 15 amino acids. The V gene's germline CDR1 is SGHRS and CDR2 YFSETQ. The CDR3 loop reads CASSLGPPSGTEAFF. CDR3 DNA: TGCGCCAGCAGCTTGGGACCCCCTTCGGGCACTGAAGCTTTCTTT.

This clone was detected many times. V usage is TRBV11-2 and J usage is TRBJ2-3; 7 nucleotides align to TRBD1. The germline V gene has CDR1 SGHAT and CDR2 FQNNGV. The CDR3 is 16 amino acids. The junction had 6 bases not matched to a gene; V was cut back by 0 bases and J by 3 bases. The CDR3 here is CASSLDLNRGTDTQYF. CDR3 DNA sequence: TGTGCCAGCAGCTTAGATTTGAACAGGGGAACAGATACGCAGTATTTT.

A word on this clone: A much larger clone differs by one base, so this may be a read error. V is TRBV6-1 and J is TRBJ1-4; no definite D call. CDR3 length: 11 amino acids. CDR1 and CDR2 from the germline V gene are MNHNS and SASEGT. The CDR3 bases are TGTGCCAGCAGGCAGTATGAAAAACCGTTTTTT. Amino acid sequence: CASRQYEKPFF.